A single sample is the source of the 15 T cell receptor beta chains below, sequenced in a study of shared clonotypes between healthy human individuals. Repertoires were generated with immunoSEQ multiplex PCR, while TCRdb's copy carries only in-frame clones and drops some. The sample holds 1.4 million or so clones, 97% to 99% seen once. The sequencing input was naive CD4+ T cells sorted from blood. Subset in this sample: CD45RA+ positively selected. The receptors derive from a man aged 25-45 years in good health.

In nucleotides, the CDR3 is TGTGCCTGGAGTGAGGGGAGTCAGCCCCAGCATTTT. It codes for CAWSEGSQPQHF. The chain carries TRBV30 and TRBJ1-5; D is perhaps TRBD1 (5 bases). The CDR3 spans 12 residues. V dropped 1 base and J dropped 6 bases, with 7 bases sitting between them. Germline values: CDR1 GTSNPN, CDR2 SVGIG (reference sequence).

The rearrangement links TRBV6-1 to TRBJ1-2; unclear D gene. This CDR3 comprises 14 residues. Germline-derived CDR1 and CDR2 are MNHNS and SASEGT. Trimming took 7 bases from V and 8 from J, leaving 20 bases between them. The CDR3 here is CASTGGLQVGGYTF. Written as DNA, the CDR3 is TGTGCCAGCACCGGCGGGCTCCAGGTTGGCGGCTACACCTTC.

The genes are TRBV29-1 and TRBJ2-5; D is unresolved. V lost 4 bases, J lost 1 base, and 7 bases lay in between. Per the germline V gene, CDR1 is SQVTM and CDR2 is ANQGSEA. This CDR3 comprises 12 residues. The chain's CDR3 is CSVGGSQETQYF. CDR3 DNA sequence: TGCAGCGTTGGTGGCAGCCAAGAGACCCAGTACTTC.

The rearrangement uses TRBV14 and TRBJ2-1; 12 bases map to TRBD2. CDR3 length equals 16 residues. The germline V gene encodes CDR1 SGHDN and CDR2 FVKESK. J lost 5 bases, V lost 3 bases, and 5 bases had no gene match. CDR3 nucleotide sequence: TGTGCCAGCAGCCAGACTAGCGGGAGAGGCCACAATGAGCAGTTCTTC. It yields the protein CASSQTSGRGHNEQFF.

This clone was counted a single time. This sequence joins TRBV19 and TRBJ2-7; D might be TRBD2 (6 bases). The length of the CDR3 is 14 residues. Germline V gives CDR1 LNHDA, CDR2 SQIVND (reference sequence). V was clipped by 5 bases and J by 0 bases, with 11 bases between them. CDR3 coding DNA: TGTGCCAGTAGTTCCCCGGGGGACTCCTACGAGCAGTACTTC. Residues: CASSSPGDSYEQYF.

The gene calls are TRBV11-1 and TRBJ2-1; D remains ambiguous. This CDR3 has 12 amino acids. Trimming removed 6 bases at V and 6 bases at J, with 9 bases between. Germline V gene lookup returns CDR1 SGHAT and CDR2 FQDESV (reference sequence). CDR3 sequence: CASSRTFNEQFF. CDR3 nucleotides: TGTGCCAGCAGTCGGACGTTCAATGAGCAGTTCTTC.

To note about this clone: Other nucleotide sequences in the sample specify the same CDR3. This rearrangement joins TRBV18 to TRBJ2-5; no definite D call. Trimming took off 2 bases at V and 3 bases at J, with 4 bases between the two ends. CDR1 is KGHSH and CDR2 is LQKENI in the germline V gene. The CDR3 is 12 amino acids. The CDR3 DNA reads TGTGCCAGCTCACCAAGGAAAGAGACCCAGTACTTC. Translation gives CASSPRKETQYF. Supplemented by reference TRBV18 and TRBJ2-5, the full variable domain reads NAGVMQNPRHLVRRRGQEARLRCSPMKGHSHVYWYRQLPEEGLKFMVYLQKENIIDESGMPKERFSAEFPKEGPSILRIQQVVRGDSAAYFCASSPRKETQYFGPGTRLLVL.

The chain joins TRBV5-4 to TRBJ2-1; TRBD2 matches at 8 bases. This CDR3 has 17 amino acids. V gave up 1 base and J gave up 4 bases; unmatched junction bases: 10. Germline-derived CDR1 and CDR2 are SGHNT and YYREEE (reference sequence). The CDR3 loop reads CASSLRPVLAGYNEQFF. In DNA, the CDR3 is TGTGCCAGCAGCTTGAGGCCGGTGCTAGCGGGTTACAATGAGCAGTTCTTC.

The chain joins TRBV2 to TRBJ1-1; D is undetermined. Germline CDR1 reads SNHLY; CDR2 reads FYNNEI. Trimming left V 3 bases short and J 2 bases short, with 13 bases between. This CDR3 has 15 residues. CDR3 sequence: CASSEALTSNTEAFF. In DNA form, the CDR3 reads TGTGCCAGCAGTGAGGCCCTGACGTCAAACACTGAAGCTTTCTTT.

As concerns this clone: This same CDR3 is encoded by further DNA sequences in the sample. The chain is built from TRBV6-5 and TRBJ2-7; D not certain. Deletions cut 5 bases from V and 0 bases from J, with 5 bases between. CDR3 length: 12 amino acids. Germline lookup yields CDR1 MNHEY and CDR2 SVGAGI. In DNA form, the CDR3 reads TGTGCCAGCAGTCGGAGCTCCTACGAGCAGTACTTC. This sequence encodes CASSRSSYEQYF.

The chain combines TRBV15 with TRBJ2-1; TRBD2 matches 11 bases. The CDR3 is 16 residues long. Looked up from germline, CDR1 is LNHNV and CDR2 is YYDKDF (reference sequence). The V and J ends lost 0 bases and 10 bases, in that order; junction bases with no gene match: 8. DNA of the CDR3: TGTGCCACCAGCAGAGATCGAACTAGCGGGAGTAGCGAGCAGTTCTTC. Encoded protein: CATSRDRTSGSSEQFF.

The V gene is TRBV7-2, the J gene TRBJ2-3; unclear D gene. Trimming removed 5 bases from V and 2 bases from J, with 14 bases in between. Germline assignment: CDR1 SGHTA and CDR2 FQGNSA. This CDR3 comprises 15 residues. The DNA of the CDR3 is TGTGCCAGCAGCCGCAGGTGGGCCGCCACAGATACGCAGTATTTT. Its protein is CASSRRWAATDTQYF.

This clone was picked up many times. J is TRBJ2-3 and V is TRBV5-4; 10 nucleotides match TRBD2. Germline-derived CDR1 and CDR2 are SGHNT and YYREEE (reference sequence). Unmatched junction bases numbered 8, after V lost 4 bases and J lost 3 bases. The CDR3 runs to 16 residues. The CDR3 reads CASSIGLAGVTDTQYF. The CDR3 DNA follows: TGTGCCAGCAGCATTGGGCTAGCGGGAGTGACAGATACGCAGTATTTT.

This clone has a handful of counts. The CDR3 DNA reads as TGCGCCAGCAGCCCGACGATAGGGGGAGACAGGGGACATGGCTACACCTTC. Translated, it gives CASSPTIGGDRGHGYTF. V and J are TRBV4-1 and TRBJ1-2, with 8 nucleotides matching TRBD1. The CDR3 sequence is 17 residues long. Germline assignment: CDR1 MGHRA and CDR2 YSYEKL. V trimming: 4 bases; J trimming: 6 bases; junction bases outside the gene matches: 16.

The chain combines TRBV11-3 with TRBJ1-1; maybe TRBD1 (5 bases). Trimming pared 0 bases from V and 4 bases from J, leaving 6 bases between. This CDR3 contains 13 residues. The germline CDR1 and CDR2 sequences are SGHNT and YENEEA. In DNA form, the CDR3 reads TGTGCCAGCAGCTTAGAAAGGGGCACTGAAGCTTTCTTT. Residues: CASSLERGTEAFF.